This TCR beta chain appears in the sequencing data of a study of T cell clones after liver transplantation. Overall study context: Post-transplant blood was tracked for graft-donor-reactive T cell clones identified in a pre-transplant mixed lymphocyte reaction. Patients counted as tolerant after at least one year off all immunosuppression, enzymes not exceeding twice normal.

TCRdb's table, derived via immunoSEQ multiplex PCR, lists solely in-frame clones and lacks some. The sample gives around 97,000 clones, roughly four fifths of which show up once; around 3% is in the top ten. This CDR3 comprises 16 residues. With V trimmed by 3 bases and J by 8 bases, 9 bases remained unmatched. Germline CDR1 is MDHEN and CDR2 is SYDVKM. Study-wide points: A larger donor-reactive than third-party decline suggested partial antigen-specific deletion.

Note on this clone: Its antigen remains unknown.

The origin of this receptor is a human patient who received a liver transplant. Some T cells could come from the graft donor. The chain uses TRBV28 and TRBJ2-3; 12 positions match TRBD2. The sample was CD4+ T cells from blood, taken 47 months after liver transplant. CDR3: CASSFYLASGRGTQYF. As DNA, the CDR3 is TGTGCCAGCAGTTTTTATCTCGCTAGCGGGAGGGGTACGCAGTATTTT.